This T cell receptor beta chain was retrieved from a study of blood T cell repertoires in COVID-19. Study summary: T cells, B-cell-depleted T cells, or PBMCs provided the cDNA or gDNA that served as material.

Germline trimming cut 6 bases from V and 5 bases from J; bases unmatched to any gene: 5. Germline assignment: CDR1 MNHEY and CDR2 SVGAGI. The CDR3 consists of 14 residues. In the authors' workflow: Estimates of nucleated cell counts were drawn from the amplification of reference gene primers. The table came from immunoSEQ multiplex PCR; TCRdb's copy has only in-frame clones and leaves some out. V, J and clone size derive from that table, while D and trimming were established from the DNA sequence. The sample includes 100,000 to 150,000 clones, more than 85% of them seen just once. Material for sequencing was peripheral blood. The chain links TRBV6-5 to TRBJ1-4; 8 bases are a match to TRBD1. The clonotype was recovered from a man aged 50 or older with active or convalescent COVID-19. CDR3 nucleotides: TGTGCCAGCAGCAGGGACAGGTCAAATGAAAAACTGTTTTTT. Its translation: CASSRDRSNEKLFF.